This T cell receptor (beta chain) was recorded in a study of T cells after yellow fever vaccination. Looking at the study overall: Preparing low-cell-number fractions relied on SMART-Seq v4 Ultra Low Input. Findings and caveats of the study: It was a small share of clonotypes that appeared in both CD4 and CD8 compartments. Researchers report a weaker secondary response that nonetheless peaked faster, day 5 versus 15. Booster samples showed a return of most primary-vaccination clones (roughly 96% CD4, 80% to 90% CD8).

Each CDR3 protein is one row after TCRdb ran MiXCR on the 5' RACE reads. The data contain 620,000 or so distinct CDR3 sequences, around 12% of them seen just once; the ten biggest clones take up more than 13%. There are a few counts of this clonotype. Its target is not known. Unmatched junction bases numbered 5, after V lost 4 bases and J lost 9 bases. Germline V gene data show CDR1 as SEHNR and CDR2 as FQNEAQ (reference sequence). The CDR3 is made up of 12 amino acids. The genes are TRBV7-9 and TRBJ1-1; 7 nucleotides agree with TRBD1. The sequences come from PBMCs, collected on the day of the yellow fever booster vaccination. This TCR was sampled from a man aged 25-40 years who received the YFV17D yellow fever vaccine. Here the CDR3 DNA reads TGTGCCAGCAGCTCGCAAGGGGGCAAAGCTTTCTTT. Residues: CASSSQGGKAFF.